A single sample gave rise to the 16 T cell receptor beta chains below, sequenced in a study of early T cells in non-severe SARS-CoV-2 infection (dated by TCRdb to the early 2020s). The receptor library was made with 5' RACE. Sequencing relied on a NextSeq 500. The public reads were reanalyzed by TCRdb: fastp trimming at Q25, MiXCR alignment, in-frame beta chains only. One record per CDR3 amino acid sequence lists the most common genes and DNA. This sample lists about 27,000 distinct CDR3 sequences; about 4% were detected once. The top ten hold more than 5% of the sample. Sequencing was carried out using whole blood. These receptors all stem from an adult who was a healthcare worker with PCR-confirmed SARS-CoV-2 infection or an uninfected control (not recorded which).

This clonotype was found many times. CDR3 nucleotides: TGTGCCAGTAGTATCTCGGGGTCAAGCGGAAACACCATATATTTT. It yields the protein CASSISGSSGNTIYF. This sequence joins TRBV19 and TRBJ1-3; D remains ambiguous. Germline values: CDR1 LNHDA, CDR2 SQIVND (reference sequence). The V and J ends lost 3 bases and 4 bases respectively, with 13 bases between them. This CDR3 has 15 amino acids.

This clonotype has more than one count but fewer than ten. The CDR3 reads CASSERQAYEQYF. The CDR3, as DNA: TGTGCCAGCAGTGAGAGACAGGCCTACGAGCAGTACTTC. The genes are TRBV2 and TRBJ2-7, with D possibly matching TRBD1 (6 bases). This CDR3 is 13 amino acids long. The V gene's germline CDR1 is SNHLY and CDR2 FYNNEI. Trimming cost V 3 bases and J 2 bases, with 8 bases left between them.

In this sample, this clonotype turned up many times. The V and J genes are TRBV7-2 and TRBJ2-1; D gene ambiguous. The CDR3 extends over 11 amino acids. V dropped 3 bases and J dropped 10 bases, with 7 bases sitting between them. CDR1 and CDR2 from the germline V gene are SGHTA and FQGNSA. The CDR3, as DNA: TGTGCCAGCAGCTTCGCCGGAGAGCAGTTCTTC. It translates to CASSFAGEQFF.

In its sample, this clonotype was seen many times. The rearrangement uses TRBV10-3 and TRBJ2-6, with 7 bases that match TRBD2. Germline assignment: CDR1 ENHRY and CDR2 SYGVKD. This CDR3 contains 17 residues. The trim removed 5 bases at V and 0 bases at J, leaving 7 bases unmatched. CDR3 DNA: TGTGCCATCAGTCCGAAGGGAGGGGCCTCTGGGGCCAACGTCCTGACTTTC. Translated: CAISPKGGASGANVLTF.

The sample holds a few counts of this clonotype. The chain recombines TRBV24-1 with TRBJ1-5; 10 bases line up with TRBD1. This CDR3 spans 16 amino acids. CDR1 and CDR2 from the germline V gene are KGHDR and SFDVKD. The V and J ends lost 4 bases and 4 bases, in that order; junction bases with no gene match: 6. CDR3 sequence (DNA): TGTGCCACCAGTGAGGGAAGGACAGGGGGAAATCAGCCCCAGCATTTT. Translated, it gives CATSEGRTGGNQPQHF.

This clonotype was observed many times. The chain combines TRBV3-1 with TRBJ2-3; 13 nucleotides line up with TRBD2. The germline V gene encodes CDR1 LGHDT and CDR2 YNNKEL (reference sequence). V lost 4 bases to trimming and J lost 4 bases; unmatched junction nucleotides: 2. The CDR3 totals 15 residues. The CDR3 nucleotides read TGTGCCAGCAGCCTACTAGCGGGAGGGCCAGATACGCAGTATTTT. It encodes CASSLLAGGPDTQYF.

Ten or more counts support this clonotype. This sequence joins TRBV7-6 and TRBJ2-2; D is unresolved. V lost 5 bases to trimming and J lost 7 bases, with 17 bases between them. Germline CDR1 reads SGHVS; CDR2 reads FNYEAQ. The CDR3 runs to 15 residues. DNA of the CDR3: TGTGCCAGCAGCCTTACTAATCCTAGGGACGGGGAGCTGTTTTTT. Translated, it gives CASSLTNPRDGELFF.

The chain couples TRBV6-2 or TRBV6-3 to TRBJ2-1; 7 positions agree with TRBD1. CDR3 length equals 13 residues. Trimming at V came to 11 bases and at J to 9 bases, leaving 13 bases not matched to a gene. Germline V lookup: CDR1 MNHEY, CDR2 SVGEGT. CDR3 protein: CAGIMTGLGEQFF. The CDR3 DNA follows: TGTGCCGGCATCATGACAGGGCTGGGTGAGCAGTTCTTC.

This clonotype has ten or more counts. V gene TRBV20-1 combines with J gene TRBJ2-7, with TRBD2 matching 11 bases. Per the germline V gene, CDR1 is DFQATT and CDR2 is SNEGSKA (reference sequence). After removal of 3 bases from V and 2 bases from J, the junction contained 6 bases not matched to a gene. This CDR3 has 15 residues. The CDR3 DNA sequence: TGCAGTGCTAGTGCCGGGACTAGCGGTACCTACGAGCAGTACTTC. Residues: CSASAGTSGTYEQYF.

V usage is TRBV18 and J usage is TRBJ2-7; D perhaps matches TRBD1 (6 bases). With 5 bases removed from V and 0 bases from J, the gap between germline ends came to 11 bases. CDR1 and CDR2 from the germline V gene are KGHSH and LQKENI. This CDR3 contains 14 residues. The CDR3 region is CASSSDRSSYEQYF. The CDR3 nucleotides read TGTGCCAGCTCATCCGACAGGAGCTCCTACGAGCAGTACTTC.

This clonotype appeared many times. The J gene is TRBJ2-5, the V gene TRBV7-8; 12 bases are a match to TRBD2. This CDR3 is 14 amino acids long. The junction had 2 bases not matched to a gene; V was cut back by 5 bases and J by 4 bases. Per germline, CDR1 SGHVS and CDR2 FQNEAQ. CDR3: CASSASGRGETQYF. Written as DNA, the CDR3 is TGTGCCAGCAGCGCTAGCGGGAGGGGAGAGACCCAGTACTTC.

This clonotype turned up a few times. The V call is TRBV7-6, the J call TRBJ1-3; D uncertain. V was shortened by 2 bases and J by 0 bases, with 11 bases between the two germline ends. This CDR3 contains 16 residues. CDR1 and CDR2 (germline): SGHVS, FNYEAQ. The CDR3 region is CASSLFISGSGNTIYF. The CDR3 DNA sequence: TGTGCCAGCAGCTTATTTATCTCCGGCTCTGGAAACACCATATATTTT. The full variable domain, completed using reference TRBV7-6 and TRBJ1-3, is GAGVSQSPRYKVTKRGQDVALRCDPISGHVSLYWYRQALGQGPEFLTYFNYEAQQDKSGLPNDRFSAERPEGSISTLTIQRTEQRDSAMYRCASSLFISGSGNTIYFGEGSWLTVV.

The rearrangement uses TRBV21-1 and TRBJ1-1. TRBV21-1 is a known pseudogene. The CDR3 runs 12 residues. CDR3 DNA: TGTGCCAGCAGCGGCCCTCCGGGGAGGGCTTTCTTT. This sequence encodes CASSGPPGRAFF.

This clonotype was seen repeatedly, ten times or more. One end of the junction does not line up with germline, which may come from a read error. The V and J genes are TRBV7-9 and TRBJ2-7; no firm D call. CDR3 length: 11 amino acids. Germline assignment: CDR1 SEHNR and CDR2 FQNEAQ (reference sequence). The DNA of the CDR3 is TGTGCCAGCAGCTTAGTCCCTAGAAGTTGCTTC. It encodes CASSLVPRSCF.

In its sample, this clonotype was seen a few times. V usage is TRBV5-1 and J usage is TRBJ2-1; 7 nucleotides match TRBD1. CDR3 length: 12 amino acids. V lost 5 bases and J lost 9; bases outside the gene matches: 5. Germline V gene sequence: CDR1 SGHRS, CDR2 YFSETQ. The CDR3 region is CASSQPGGEQFF. The CDR3 DNA reads as TGCGCCAGCAGTCAGCCAGGGGGTGAGCAGTTCTTC.

Many counts were recorded for this clonotype. CDR3 DNA: TGTGCCAGCAGCGTAGTTCAGAAGAACACCGGGGAGCTGTTTTTT. Translated, it gives CASSVVQKNTGELFF. The chain carries TRBV9 and TRBJ2-2; D call uncertain. CDR3 size: 15 residues. CDR1 and CDR2 (germline): SGDLS, YYNGEE. Trimming left V 0 bases short and J 1 base short, with 7 bases between.